The 22 T cell receptor beta chains in this list originate from one sample, sequenced in a study of blood T cells in healthy people across ages (dated by TCRdb to 2015 to 2017). Receptor amplification or capture employed 5' RACE. The reads were generated on an Illumina HiSeq 2500. A second PCR of roughly 7 to 11 cycles was performed with a sample-barcoded 5' primer and a J-beta primer mix. The raw public data were reprocessed by TCRdb itself: fastp quality trimming at Q25, MiXCR clonotype calling, in-frame beta chains only. Every entry covers one CDR3 protein and lists the most common genes and DNA from its rows. This sample lists approximately 600,000 distinct CDR3 sequences; 58% were detected once. The ten largest clones take up more than 35% of the sample. The sequenced sample was blood. These TCRs come from a man between 60 and 70 years old in good health.

The J gene is TRBJ2-5, the V gene TRBV11-2; 9 bases map to TRBD2. This CDR3 region has 16 residues. V shed 4 bases, J shed 7 bases, and the junction held 13 bases outside the gene matches. Germline values: CDR1 SGHAT, CDR2 FQNNGV. The CDR3 nucleotides are TGTGCCAGCAGCTCCCAGACTAGCGGCGCAGGAGGGACCCAGTACTTC. As protein: CASSSQTSGAGGTQYF.

This clonotype has only a few counts. The chain joins TRBV27 to TRBJ1-2; D unresolved. CDR1 MNHEY and CDR2 SMNVEV come from the germline V gene (reference sequence). The CDR3 totals 14 residues. Trimming left V 2 bases short and J 0 bases short, with 7 bases between. DNA of the CDR3: TGTGCCAGCAGTTTAGGGTCCGCTAACTATGGCTACACCTTC. It is translated as CASSLGSANYGYTF.

The chain uses TRBV27 and TRBJ1-5; D remains unclear. CDR3 length: 14 amino acids. CDR1 is MNHEY, CDR2 SMNVEV, per germline (reference sequence). V lost 5 bases and J lost 5, with 13 bases in between. This chain's CDR3 is CASSLQGGHQPQHF. In nucleotides, the CDR3 is TGTGCCAGCAGTCTCCAAGGTGGGCATCAGCCCCAGCATTTT.

V and J are TRBV24-1 and TRBJ2-3; no clear D. This CDR3 contains 13 residues. Trimming pared 1 base from V and 2 bases from J, leaving 3 bases between. Germline V gene lookup returns CDR1 KGHDR and CDR2 SFDVKD. CDR3 residues: CATSDFNTDTQYF. CDR3 sequence (DNA): TGTGCCACCAGTGATTTTAACACAGATACGCAGTATTTT.

The chain employs TRBV19 and TRBJ2-7, with D unresolved. Looked up from germline, CDR1 is LNHDA and CDR2 is SQIVND (reference sequence). CDR3 size: 15 residues. The V and J ends lost 7 bases and 2 bases respectively, with 18 bases between them. CDR3 in amino acids: CASTLSGVGTYEQYF. For the CDR3, the DNA is TGTGCCAGTACCCTTTCGGGCGTGGGAACCTACGAGCAGTACTTC.

The V gene is TRBV11-2, the J gene TRBJ2-5, with TRBD2 matching 9 bases. Unmatched junction bases numbered 5, after V lost 5 bases and J lost 4 bases. CDR3 length: 14 residues. Germline CDR1 SGHAT, CDR2 FQNNGV. The chain's CDR3 is CASSHAGGRETQYF. The CDR3 DNA sequence: TGTGCCAGCAGCCATGCGGGGGGGCGAGAGACCCAGTACTTC. The variable domain in full, completed from reference TRBV11-2 and TRBJ2-5, reads EAGVAQSPRYKIIEKRQSVAFWCNPISGHATLYWYQQILGQGPKLLIQFQNNGVVDDSQLPKDRFSAERLKGVDSTLKIQPAKLEDSAVYLCASSHAGGRETQYFGPGTRLLVL.

The chain recombines TRBV12-3 or TRBV12-4 with TRBJ1-2, with D possibly being TRBD1 (5 bases). V dropped 6 bases and J dropped 0 bases, with 11 bases sitting between them. The CDR3 is 14 amino acids. CDR3 sequence reads: CASSPGVSNYGYTF. CDR3 in DNA: TGTGCCAGCAGCCCGGGGGTTTCTAACTATGGCTACACCTTC.

V is TRBV5-1 and J is TRBJ2-5; 7 nucleotides agree with TRBD2. The V and J ends lost 4 bases and 9 bases, in that order; junction bases with no gene match: 9. The CDR3 spans 13 residues. Per germline, CDR1 SGHRS and CDR2 YFSETQ. The CDR3 DNA is TGCGCCAGCAGCCCTGGACTAGGGAGGGCCCAGTACTTC. Encoded protein: CASSPGLGRAQYF.

The table lists this clonotype with a count of one. This rearrangement joins TRBV12-3 or TRBV12-4 to TRBJ2-2; a weak D match, TRBD2 (6 bases). The length of the CDR3 is 15 residues. V was pared by 6 bases and J by 2 bases, with 13 bases between. In DNA form, the CDR3 reads TGTGCCAGCAGGCCCGGGACTTTTAACACCGGGGAGCTGTTTTTT. Translating it yields CASRPGTFNTGELFF.

The rearrangement links TRBV10-3 to TRBJ2-3; D is possibly TRBD1 or TRBD2 (6 bases each). Germline lookup yields CDR1 ENHRY and CDR2 SYGVKD. The CDR3 runs to 16 residues. V gave up 0 bases and J gave up 7 bases, with 17 bases separating them. The CDR3 DNA sequence: TGTGCCATCAGTGAGTCGACGGTAGGGGGGAGAAATACGCAGTATTTT. Amino acid sequence: CAISESTVGGRNTQYF.

The chain combines TRBV5-6 with TRBJ1-1; tentative D call: TRBD1 (6 bases). The germline V gene encodes CDR1 SGHDT and CDR2 YYEEEE. CDR3 length equals 15 residues. The V and J ends lost 3 bases and 5 bases respectively, with 17 bases between them. This CDR3 reads CASSWGGESWTEAFF. CDR3 sequence (DNA): TGTGCCAGCAGCTGGGGGGGCGAAAGTTGGACTGAAGCTTTCTTT.

The chain recombines TRBV20-1 with TRBJ2-1; 10 bases align to TRBD2. Germline V CDR1 and CDR2: DFQATT, SNEGSKA (reference sequence). V lost 5 bases and J lost 4; bases outside the gene matches: 5. The CDR3 covers 14 residues. The CDR3 is CSAGGLAVYNEQFF. DNA of the CDR3: TGCAGTGCTGGCGGACTAGCGGTATACAATGAGCAGTTCTTC.

The chain links TRBV5-4 to TRBJ1-2; D is ambiguous. V lost 2 bases and J lost 4, with 6 bases in between. CDR3 length equals 12 residues. Germline V gene data show CDR1 as SGHNT and CDR2 as YYREEE (reference sequence). The CDR3 protein is CASSFRLYGYTF. CDR3 sequence (DNA): TGTGCCAGCAGCTTCCGCCTCTATGGCTACACCTTC.

J is TRBJ2-4 and V is TRBV5-1; D may match TRBD1 or TRBD2 (6 bases each). The J call is in doubt because the DNA end fits TRBJ2-7 better. Germline V gives CDR1 SGHRS, CDR2 YFSETQ. The CDR3 extends over 14 amino acids. The CDR3 here is CASSWGDKSYEQYF. As DNA, the CDR3 is TGCGCCAGCAGCTGGGGGGACAAGTCCTACGAGCAGTACTTC.

This clonotype was observed a single time. V usage is TRBV9 and J usage is TRBJ1-4; D gene unclear. V was trimmed by 4 bases and J by 6 bases, leaving 16 bases between them. The CDR3 length is 15 residues. Germline V lookup: CDR1 SGDLS, CDR2 YYNGEE. The CDR3 is CASSSSPQGDEKLFF. The CDR3 DNA follows: TGTGCCAGCAGCTCGAGTCCCCAAGGAGATGAAAAACTGTTTTTT. Full variable domain (remainder filled in from reference TRBV9 and TRBJ1-4): DSGVTQTPKHLITATGQRVTLRCSPRSGDLSVYWYQQSLDQGLQFLIQYYNGEERAKGNILERFSAQQFPDLHSELNLSSLELGDSALYFCASSSSPQGDEKLFFGSGTQLSVL.

The chain recombines TRBV6-5 with TRBJ1-2; D not resolved. The CDR3 has 11 amino acids. V dropped 8 bases and J dropped 6 bases, with 10 bases sitting between them. The germline CDR1 and CDR2 sequences are MNHEY and SVGAGI. The CDR3 DNA reads TGTGCCAGCGCCCAGGCGGATGGCTACACCTTC. Its translation is CASAQADGYTF.

The chain carries TRBV20-1 and TRBJ1-5; 8 bases align to TRBD1. Unmatched junction bases numbered 10, after V lost 6 bases and J lost 6 bases. The CDR3 is 14 amino acids. The germline V gene encodes CDR1 DFQATT and CDR2 SNEGSKA (reference sequence). The CDR3 DNA reads TGCAGTGCCCCGTCCCAGGGGGCGATTCAGCCCCAGCATTTT. Translated: CSAPSQGAIQPQHF.

The V call is TRBV28, the J call TRBJ2-3; TRBD2 is a possible D gene (5 bases). This CDR3 comprises 13 residues. Looked up from germline, CDR1 is MDHEN and CDR2 is SYDVKM. Trimming took off 4 bases at V and 5 bases at J, with 10 bases between the two ends. The CDR3 spells CASSSGYRDTQYF. Written as DNA, the CDR3 is TGTGCCAGCAGTTCGGGGTACCGAGATACGCAGTATTTT.

This rearrangement joins TRBV15 to TRBJ2-7; 7 bases are a match to TRBD1. The CDR3 consists of 15 residues. V lost 0 bases, J lost 6 bases, and 8 bases stayed unmatched. Germline V gene data show CDR1 as LNHNV and CDR2 as YYDKDF (reference sequence). CDR3 DNA: TGTGCCACCAGCAGAGACAGGACAGGTCTTTTCGAGCAGTACTTC. Protein: CATSRDRTGLFEQYF.

The count of this clonotype is one. The gene calls are TRBV3-1 and TRBJ2-7; 9 bases align to TRBD2. The end of the DNA is better explained by TRBJ2-5, so the J call may be wrong. This CDR3 has 14 amino acids. Germline V gives CDR1 LGHDT, CDR2 YNNKEL (reference sequence). CDR3 sequence (DNA): TGTGCCAGCAACAAGCGCGGGGGGGTGGAGACCCAGTACTTC. Protein product: CASNKRGGVETQYF.

CDR3 bases: TGCGCCAGCAGCCAATGGGCGGGGGAAATCAGCACTGAAGCTTTCTTT. Protein product: CASSQWAGEISTEAFF. This chain uses TRBV4-1 with TRBJ1-1; tentatively, D is TRBD1 (5 bases). Trimming shortened V by 2 bases and J by 4 bases, and 17 bases separated the two germline ends. This CDR3 is 16 amino acids long. Germline V gives CDR1 MGHRA, CDR2 YSYEKL.

V usage is TRBV14 and J usage is TRBJ2-5, with 7 bases identical to TRBD2. The CDR3 is 15 residues long. The trim removed 2 bases at V and 4 bases at J, leaving 7 bases unmatched. Germline loops: CDR1 SGHDN, CDR2 FVKESK. The CDR3 nucleotides read TGTGCCAGCAGCCAATTACTAGCGACGACAGAGACCCAGTACTTC. This encodes CASSQLLATTETQYF. Full variable domain (rest looked up from reference TRBV14 and TRBJ2-5): EAGVTQFPSHSVIEKGQTVTLRCDPISGHDNLYWYRRVMGKEIKFLLHFVKESKQDESGMPNNRFLAERTGGTYSTLKVQPAELEDSGVYFCASSQLLATTETQYFGPGTRLLVL.